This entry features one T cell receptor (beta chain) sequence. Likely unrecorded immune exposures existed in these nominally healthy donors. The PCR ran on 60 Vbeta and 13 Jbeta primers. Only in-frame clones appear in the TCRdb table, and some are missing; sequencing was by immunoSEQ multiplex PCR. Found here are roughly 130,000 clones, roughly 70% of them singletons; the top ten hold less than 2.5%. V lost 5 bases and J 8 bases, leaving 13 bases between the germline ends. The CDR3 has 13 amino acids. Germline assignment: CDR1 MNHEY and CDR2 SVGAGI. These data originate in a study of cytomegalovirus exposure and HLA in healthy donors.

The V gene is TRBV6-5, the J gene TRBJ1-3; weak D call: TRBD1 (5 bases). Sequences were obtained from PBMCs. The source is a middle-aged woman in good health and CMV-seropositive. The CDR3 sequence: CASSSQGSDTIYF. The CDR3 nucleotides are TGTGCCAGCAGTAGTCAGGGTTCAGACACCATATATTTT.